The rows below give T cell receptor beta chains drawn from one sample of a study of cytomegalovirus exposure and HLA in healthy donors. Sequenced by immunoSEQ multiplex PCR; TCRdb stores in-frame clones only, minus some. The profile covers a few hundred thousand clones, with around nine tenths appearing a single time and about 1.7% taken by the ten largest. The source material was PBMCs. These TCRs come from a girl aged 2 to 10 in good health and CMV-seronegative. CDR3s include the opening cysteine and the closing phenylalanine or tryptophan. Fields, in order: D gene, clone size, J gene, V gene, CDR3 DNA, CDR3 protein. D genes are given only for firm matches. Expanded clones are given a class, and other clones once, few, many or no size at all.

>NA|NA|TRBJ2-3|TRBV5-1
TGCGCCAGCAGCTTACAGGGCACTAGCACAGATACGCAGTATTTT
CASSLQGTSTDTQYF
>TRBD2|NA|TRBJ2-1|TRBV11-3
TGTGCCAGCAGCCCCCCGTCCGGGACTAGCGGGTTGCATGAGCAGTTCTTC
CASSPPSGTSGLHEQFF
>NA|NA|TRBJ1-4|TRBV5-1
TGCGCCAGCAGCTTGGCCCGGGGAACTAATGAAAAACTGTTTTTT
CASSLARGTNEKLFF
>NA|once|TRBJ1-1|TRBV29-1
TGCAGCGTTTCCAGACAGGATAGCACTGAAGCTTTCTTT
CSVSRQDSTEAFF
>TRBD1|once|TRBJ1-6|TRBV30
TGTGCCTGGAGAGTTTTGTTTGGACAGGGAGGTAATTCACCCCTCCACTTT
CAWRVLFGQGGNSPLHF
>NA|NA|TRBJ1-6|TRBV6-5
TGTGCCAGCAGTATCAGGGAGGGATATAATTCACCCCTCCACTTT
CASSIREGYNSPLHF
>NA|NA|TRBJ2-3|TRBV12-1
TGTGCCAGCAGCCCCCTTTGGGAGATGGTAGAAGATACGCAGTATTTT
CASSPLWEMVEDTQYF
>TRBD1|NA|TRBJ1-6|TRBV4-1
TGCGCCAGCAGCCCCCCGGACAGGGGTGGTTCACCCCTCCACTTT
CASSPPDRGGSPLHF
>TRBD1|NA|TRBJ2-3|TRBV6-1
TGTGCCAGCAGTTGGACAGGGACGCCAGATACGCAGTATTTT
CASSWTGTPDTQYF
>NA|few|TRBJ1-4|TRBV20-1
TGCAGTGCTTCTCCCGGGAAACTGTTTTTT
CSASPGKLFF
>TRBD1|NA|TRBJ1-2|TRBV9
TGTGCCAGCAGCGTAGCGGGACAGGGGTCCACCTTC
CASSVAGQGSTF
>TRBD2|NA|TRBJ2-1|TRBV13
TGTGCCAGCAGCTTAATTGGGCTAGCGGGAGTAAATGAGCAGTTCTTC
CASSLIGLAGVNEQFF
>TRBD2|NA|TRBJ2-1|TRBV15
TGTGCCACCAGCGCTCCGGGACTAGCGGCGAACAATGAGCAGTTCTTC
CATSAPGLAANNEQFF
>NA|NA|TRBJ2-4|TRBV11-3
TGTGCCAGCAGCTTACTTCCCGGTACAGACCAGTACTTC
CASSLLPGTDQYF
>NA|NA|TRBJ2-7|TRBV5-5
TGTGCCAGCAGCCCCAGGGGAGCTCACTACGAGCAGTACTTC
CASSPRGAHYEQYF
>TRBD1|NA|TRBJ1-4|TRBV6-1
TGTGCCAGCATCCTGGGACAGGGAGGTAATGAAAAACTGTTTTTT
CASILGQGGNEKLFF
>TRBD1|NA|TRBJ2-7|TRBV19
TGTGCCAGTAAAGGGACAGGGGGCATGTACGAGCAGTACTTC
CASKGTGGMYEQYF
>NA|NA|TRBJ2-7|TRBV28
TGTGCCAGCAGTGCCCAACTGTTTGGACAACGCGAGCAGTACTTC
CASSAQLFGQREQYF
>NA|NA|TRBJ2-7|TRBV28
TGTGCCAGCAGTTTGAGCATCTCCTACGAGCAGTACTTC
CASSLSISYEQYF
>NA|NA|TRBJ2-7|TRBV7-9
TGCGCCAGCAGCCCGACAGGAGCACCCTACGAGCAGTACTTC
CASSPTGAPYEQYF
>TRBD1|NA|TRBJ2-7|TRBV27
TGTGCCAGCAGTATACACATCCCAAATACGGGACAGGGGAGCGAGCAGTACTTC
CASSIHIPNTGQGSEQYF
>TRBD2|NA|TRBJ2-1|TRBV29-1
TGCAGCGTTTACCATAGCGGGTCTGAGCAGTTCTTC
CSVYHSGSEQFF
>NA|few|TRBJ1-2|TRBV29-1
TGCAGCGGGGGGGGCGGCTATGGCTACACCTTC
CSGGGGYGYTF
>NA|NA|TRBJ2-7|TRBV4-1
TGCGCCAGCAGCCAAGAGGGAGCCATTACCTACGAGCAGTACTTC
CASSQEGAITYEQYF
>NA|NA|TRBJ2-7|TRBV10-3
TGTGCCATCAGTGCCCGGGACGGGAGCTCCTACGAGCAGTACTTC
CAISARDGSSYEQYF
>NA|NA|TRBJ2-7|TRBV27
TGTGCCAGCAGTCCCTACGGGGTCTTTGAGCAGTACTTC
CASSPYGVFEQYF
>TRBD1|once|TRBJ1-4|TRBV7-9
TGTGCCAGCAGCTTGGGGACAGACAGTGAAAAACTGTTTTTT
CASSLGTDSEKLFF
>TRBD1|NA|TRBJ1-1|TRBV10-3
TGTGCCATCAGTCAAGGACAGGATGGGACTGAAGCTTTCTTT
CAISQGQDGTEAFF
>TRBD1|NA|TRBJ2-7|TRBV7-9
TGTGCCAGCAGCCCTCGAAGGACAGGGACCTACGAGCAGTACTTC
CASSPRRTGTYEQYF
>TRBD2|NA|TRBJ2-7|TRBV4-1
TGCGCCAGCAGCCACGGACTAGCCGCCTACGAGCAGTACTTC
CASSHGLAAYEQYF
>TRBD1|NA|TRBJ1-1|TRBV28
TGTGCCAGCAGTTCCCGGACAGGGATGAACACTGAAGCTTTCTTT
CASSSRTGMNTEAFF
>TRBD2|NA|TRBJ2-3|TRBV9
TGTGCCAGCGGACTGGGTAGCGGGGGATCAGATACGCAGTATTTT
CASGLGSGGSDTQYF
>TRBD2|NA|TRBJ2-2|TRBV7-9
TGTGCCAGCAGTTACACGGGACTAGCGGGATTAAAAACCGGGGAGCTGTTTTTT
CASSYTGLAGLKTGELFF
>NA|NA|TRBJ2-7|TRBV29-1
TGCAGCGTTGAAGGGTGGAGGGACGCGTACTACGAGCAGTACTTC
CSVEGWRDAYYEQYF
>TRBD1|once|TRBJ1-1|TRBV10-3
TGTGCCATCAGGGGGGGACAGTCGGAGTTCACTGAAGCTTTCTTT
CAIRGGQSEFTEAFF
>NA|NA|TRBJ1-1|TRBV6-1
TGTGCCAGCAGGGAAACAGGGTGGAACACTGAAGCTTTCTTT
CASRETGWNTEAFF
>NA|few|TRBJ1-1|TRBV25-1
TGTGCCAGCACCAACCTCGGGAACACTGAAGCTTTCTTT
CASTNLGNTEAFF
>TRBD1|NA|TRBJ1-1|TRBV30
TGTGCCTGGAGTGCCCGGGACAGGGTAACTGAAGCTTTCTTT
CAWSARDRVTEAFF
>TRBD2|NA|TRBJ2-2|TRBV27
TGTGCCAGCAGTTTATCCACCCCTAGCGGGAGTCTCACCGGGGAGCTGTTTTTT
CASSLSTPSGSLTGELFF
>TRBD1|NA|TRBJ2-7|TRBV7-6
TGTGCCAGCAGCCGTGGACAGGGTTACGAGCAGTACTTC
CASSRGQGYEQYF
>TRBD1|NA|TRBJ1-1|TRBV25-1
TGTGCCAGCAGGGATACGTTAGACAGGGGGCGAGTAGCTTTCTTT
CASRDTLDRGRVAFF
>TRBD2|NA|TRBJ2-1|TRBV27
TGTGCCAGCAGTTTAAACGGGCTAGCGGGAGTTAGGCCGCAGTTCTTC
CASSLNGLAGVRPQFF
>NA|NA|TRBJ2-7|TRBV5-6
TGTGCCAGCAGCCCCGGGGGGCCCACGGCCTACGAGCAGTACTTC
CASSPGGPTAYEQYF
>TRBD2|NA|TRBJ2-2|TRBV7-9
TGTTCCAGCAGCGGGGCAGGACCGTTTACCGTCGCGAACACCGGGGAGCTGTTTTTT
CSSSGAGPFTVANTGELFF
>NA|once|TRBJ1-2|TRBV6-5
TGTGCCAGCAGACGTACAGGGAATGGCTACACCTTC
CASRRTGNGYTF
>NA|NA|TRBJ2-1|TRBV11-3
TGTGCCAGCAGCTTAGAGGAGATCAGTCAGGAGCAGTTCTTC
CASSLEEISQEQFF
>NA|NA|TRBJ1-2|TRBV9
TGTGCCAGCAGCGTATTTGCCGAATCGGGGTCCGGCTACACCTTC
CASSVFAESGSGYTF
>NA|few|TRBJ2-7|TRBV27
TGTGCCAGCGGACTATACGAGCAGTACTTC
CASGLYEQYF
>TRBD1|NA|TRBJ2-5|TRBV15
TGTGCCACCAGCAGAGAATACTCGACAGGGGAGCAAGAGACCCAGTACTTC
CATSREYSTGEQETQYF
>NA|NA|TRBJ1-2|TRBV6-4
TGTGCCAGCAGTGAGCAGGGCTCCGGGGGCTATGGCTACACCTTC
CASSEQGSGGYGYTF
>TRBD1|NA|TRBJ1-3|TRBV5-1
TGCGCCAGCAGCCCTGGGACAGGGAGAAACACCATATATTTT
CASSPGTGRNTIYF
>TRBD2|NA|TRBJ2-1|TRBV6-6
TGTGCCAGCAGTCCGGGACTAGCGGGAGTCTATGAGCAGTTCTTC
CASSPGLAGVYEQFF
>TRBD1|NA|TRBJ1-5|TRBV6-6
TGTGCCAGCAGTTACTCGCTCCGGGACAGCAGTCAGCCCCAGCATTTT
CASSYSLRDSSQPQHF